The 22 T cell receptor beta chains in this list originate from one sample, sequenced in a study of blood T cell repertoires in COVID-19. The repertoire was sequenced with immunoSEQ multiplex PCR; TCRdb's copy has only in-frame clones and lacks some. The profile shows just over 200,000 clones, under 90% of them singletons. Specimen: peripheral blood. The receptors were sampled from a man at least 80 years old with acute or convalescent COVID-19.

The chain uses TRBV11-2 and TRBJ2-7, with D possibly being TRBD1 (5 bases). V was shortened by 5 bases and J by 0 bases, with 14 bases between the two germline ends. This CDR3 spans 15 amino acids. Germline V gene lookup returns CDR1 SGHAT and CDR2 FQNNGV. Here the CDR3 DNA reads TGTGCCAGCAGCGTAAGACAGCAAAGCTCCTACGAGCAGTACTTC. Translated, it gives CASSVRQQSSYEQYF.

This chain links TRBV19 with TRBJ1-1, with TRBD1 as a possible D gene (5 bases). V was pared by 4 bases and J by 8 bases, with 20 bases between. The CDR3 sequence is 15 residues long. Germline-derived CDR1 and CDR2 are LNHDA and SQIVND (reference sequence). CDR3 bases: TGTGCCAGTAGTACCGAGCATGGGGCCATGAGGGAAGCTTTCTTT. Translation: CASSTEHGAMREAFF.

V usage is TRBV7-2 and J usage is TRBJ1-1; 7 bases line up with TRBD1. The germline gives CDR1 SGHTA, CDR2 FQGNSA. The CDR3 spans 14 residues. The V gene end was trimmed by 6 bases and the J gene end by 1 base; junction bases not matched to a gene: 5. The CDR3 here is CASRLGQWNTEAFF. CDR3 nucleotide sequence: TGTGCCAGCAGGTTGGGACAGTGGAACACTGAAGCTTTCTTT. The full variable domain, its missing parts supplied by reference TRBV7-2 and TRBJ1-1, is GAGVSQSPSNKVTEKGKDVELRCDPISGHTALYWYRQSLGQGLEFLIYFQGNSAPDKSGLPSDRFSAERTGGSVSTLTIQRTQQEDSAVYLCASRLGQWNTEAFFGQGTRLTVV.

The chain uses TRBV30 and TRBJ1-1; the D is unclear. CDR1 is GTSNPN, CDR2 SVGIG, per germline (reference sequence). V was shortened by 0 bases and J by 2 bases, with 13 bases between the two germline ends. This CDR3 is built from 15 residues. The CDR3 DNA reads as TGTGCCTGGAGTGTACGATTTGGCAGTAACACTGAAGCTTTCTTT. Translated: CAWSVRFGSNTEAFF.

The chain joins TRBV7-9 to TRBJ1-4, with TRBD1 matching 9 bases. The CDR3 has 14 amino acids. The V gene's germline CDR1 is SEHNR and CDR2 FQNEAQ (reference sequence). The ends lost 5 bases at V and 8 bases at J; junction bases unmatched: 6. Here the CDR3 reads CASSVGTGREKLFF. The DNA of the CDR3 is TGTGCCAGCAGCGTAGGGACAGGGCGAGAAAAACTGTTTTTT.

The chain has TRBV5-4 and TRBJ1-1; D remains unclear. Trimming pared 4 bases from V and 1 base from J, leaving 11 bases between. Germline CDR1 is SGHNT and CDR2 is YYREEE (reference sequence). This CDR3 contains 14 residues. The CDR3 is CASSPSRSNTEAFF. For the CDR3, the DNA is TGTGCCAGCAGCCCTTCCCGGTCGAACACTGAAGCTTTCTTT.

The rearrangement uses TRBV5-1 and TRBJ2-3; D is ambiguous. Germline CDR1 and CDR2: SGHRS and YFSETQ. The CDR3 extends over 14 amino acids. Trimming took 0 bases from V and 6 from J, leaving 11 bases between them. Here the CDR3 DNA reads TGCGCCAGCAGCTTGGCGGGTTCCCTGGATACGCAGTATTTT. This encodes CASSLAGSLDTQYF. The full variable domain, its missing parts supplied by reference TRBV5-1 and TRBJ2-3, is KAGVTQTPRYLIKTRGQQVTLSCSPISGHRSVSWYQQTPGQGLQFLFEYFSETQRNKGNFPGRFSGRQFSNSRSEMNVSTLELGDSALYLCASSLAGSLDTQYFGPGTRLTVL.

V gene TRBV30 combines with J gene TRBJ2-6; tentative D call: TRBD1 (6 bases). Deletions cut 5 bases from V and 7 bases from J, with 12 bases between. Germline V gives CDR1 GTSNPN, CDR2 SVGIG (reference sequence). This CDR3 comprises 13 residues. In nucleotides, the CDR3 is TGTGCCTGGGGACAGTTGCGAGCCAACGTCCTGACTTTC. Its translation: CAWGQLRANVLTF.

This chain connects TRBV28 to TRBJ2-7; 10 bases agree with TRBD2. The CDR3 is 15 amino acids. From germline, CDR1 is MDHEN and CDR2 SYDVKM. Losses at the gene ends were 6 bases for V and 0 bases for J; bases not matched to a gene: 5. Written as DNA, the CDR3 is TGTGCCAGCAGGCCCACTAGCGGGACCTCCTACGAGCAGTACTTC. Its protein product is CASRPTSGTSYEQYF.

The rearrangement uses TRBV11-2 and TRBJ2-1; 10 positions match TRBD2. The CDR3 loop spans 15 amino acids. From germline, CDR1 is SGHAT and CDR2 FQNNGV. V lost 0 bases and J lost 9; bases outside the gene matches: 5. The CDR3 DNA reads TGTGCCAGCAGCTTAGATGCCCTAGCGGGAGTTGAGCAGTTCTTC. This encodes CASSLDALAGVEQFF.

J is TRBJ1-5 and V is TRBV3-1 (or the pseudogene TRBV3-2), with a possible D match to TRBD1 (5 bases). Trimming took 4 bases from V and 9 from J, leaving 13 bases between them. The CDR3 is 13 residues long. Germline CDR1 LGHDT, CDR2 YNNKEL (reference sequence). DNA of the CDR3: TGTGCCAGCAGCCCAACCCTTACAGGGCCCCAGCATTTT. It encodes CASSPTLTGPQHF.

The gene calls are TRBV2 and TRBJ2-1; possible D gene TRBD2, 5 bases. CDR1 and CDR2 (germline): SNHLY, FYNNEI. The ends were cut back, 2 bases at V and 8 bases at J, with 16 bases in the middle. This CDR3 spans 15 amino acids. CDR3 residues: CASSEWSRGYDEQFF. The CDR3 DNA follows: TGTGCCAGCAGTGAATGGTCTAGAGGGTACGATGAGCAGTTCTTC.

The gene calls are TRBV12-3 or TRBV12-4 and TRBJ1-2; D remains ambiguous. V was shortened by 8 bases and J by 3 bases, with 10 bases between the two germline ends. This CDR3 is 12 amino acids long. As DNA, the CDR3 is TGTGCCAGCGCCCGCGGAGACTATGGCTACACCTTC. It codes for CASARGDYGYTF.

The rearrangement links TRBV19 to TRBJ1-4; no firm D call. The CDR3 runs 15 residues. V lost 5 bases and J lost 7, with 17 bases in between. Germline CDR1 LNHDA, CDR2 SQIVND (reference sequence). The CDR3 here is CASSRGSLWGEKLFF. CDR3 nucleotide sequence: TGTGCCAGTAGTCGGGGTTCCCTCTGGGGTGAAAAACTGTTTTTT.

This clone was seen only a few times. The chain has TRBV4-1 and TRBJ2-1, with D possibly TRBD2 on 5 matching bases. Trimming cost V 3 bases and J 0 bases, with 12 bases left between them. Germline V gene lookup returns CDR1 MGHRA and CDR2 YSYEKL. CDR3 length: 16 amino acids. Here the CDR3 reads CASSQSLTISYNEQFF. The CDR3 DNA reads TGCGCCAGCAGCCAGAGCCTGACTATCTCCTACAATGAGCAGTTCTTC.

J is TRBJ2-2 and V is TRBV14, with D perhaps matching TRBD2 (7 bases). This CDR3 is built from 17 residues. Trimming cost V 5 bases and J 5 bases, with 21 bases left between them. Germline lookup yields CDR1 SGHDN and CDR2 FVKESK. CDR3 nucleotide sequence: TGTGCCAGCAGCGACCGGGTCGGGGGGCGATGGACCGGGGAGCTGTTTTTT. Translated, it gives CASSDRVGGRWTGELFF.

The V and J genes are TRBV5-1 and TRBJ2-2, with a tentative D call TRBD2 (6 bases). The CDR3 contains 16 residues. The ends were cut back, 4 bases at V and 5 bases at J, with 18 bases in the middle. Germline CDR1 reads SGHRS; CDR2 reads YFSETQ. CDR3: CASSLEGVLWTGELFF. The CDR3 DNA reads as TGCGCCAGCAGCCTGGAGGGAGTTCTTTGGACCGGGGAGCTGTTTTTT.

This sequence joins TRBV6-6 and TRBJ2-1; 9 bases agree with TRBD2. V trimming: 7 bases; J trimming: 7 bases; junction bases outside the gene matches: 14. From germline, CDR1 is MNHNY and CDR2 SVGAGI (reference sequence). The CDR3 spans 16 residues. CDR3 coding DNA: TGTGCCAGCACCCGACCGCGGGAGGGCCAAGGGAATGAGCAGTTCTTC. This codes for CASTRPREGQGNEQFF.

This CDR3 reads CASSESGRADTQYF. CDR3 DNA sequence: TGCGCCAGCAGTGAAAGCGGGAGGGCAGATACGCAGTATTTT. The chain joins TRBV10-1 to TRBJ2-3; 10 nucleotides line up with TRBD2. The germline V gene has CDR1 WNHNN and CDR2 SYGVQD (reference sequence). V was pared by 3 bases and J by 4 bases, with 1 base of the junction left unmatched. The CDR3 contains 14 residues.

The sample holds one count of this clone. The genes are TRBV28 and TRBJ2-4; no clear D. The germline V and J ends were trimmed by 1 base and 1 base, with 11 bases remaining between them. CDR1 and CDR2 (germline): MDHEN, SYDVKM. The CDR3 length is 16 residues. CDR3 residues: CASSLFTPGAKNIQYF. In DNA, the CDR3 is TGTGCCAGCAGTTTATTTACCCCCGGGGCCAAAAACATTCAGTACTTC.

Only a few counts were recorded for this clone. The chain couples TRBV18 to TRBJ1-1, with D perhaps TRBD1 (6 bases). The V end lost 4 bases, the J end lost 5 bases, and 14 bases lay between the germline ends. Per germline, CDR1 KGHSH and CDR2 LQKENI. The CDR3 extends over 14 amino acids. The CDR3 DNA sequence: TGTGCCAGCTCACAACAGGGTGGTAGTACTGAAGCTTTCTTT. Residues: CASSQQGGSTEAFF.

The chain links TRBV11-2 to TRBJ1-1; the match to TRBD1 covers 9 bases. This CDR3 is 13 amino acids long. The V gene's germline CDR1 is SGHAT and CDR2 FQNNGV. V lost 4 bases, J lost 8 bases, and 5 bases stayed unmatched. CDR3 DNA: TGTGCCAGCAGCTCACCCGGGACAGGGGAAGCTTTCTTT. Protein sequence: CASSSPGTGEAFF.